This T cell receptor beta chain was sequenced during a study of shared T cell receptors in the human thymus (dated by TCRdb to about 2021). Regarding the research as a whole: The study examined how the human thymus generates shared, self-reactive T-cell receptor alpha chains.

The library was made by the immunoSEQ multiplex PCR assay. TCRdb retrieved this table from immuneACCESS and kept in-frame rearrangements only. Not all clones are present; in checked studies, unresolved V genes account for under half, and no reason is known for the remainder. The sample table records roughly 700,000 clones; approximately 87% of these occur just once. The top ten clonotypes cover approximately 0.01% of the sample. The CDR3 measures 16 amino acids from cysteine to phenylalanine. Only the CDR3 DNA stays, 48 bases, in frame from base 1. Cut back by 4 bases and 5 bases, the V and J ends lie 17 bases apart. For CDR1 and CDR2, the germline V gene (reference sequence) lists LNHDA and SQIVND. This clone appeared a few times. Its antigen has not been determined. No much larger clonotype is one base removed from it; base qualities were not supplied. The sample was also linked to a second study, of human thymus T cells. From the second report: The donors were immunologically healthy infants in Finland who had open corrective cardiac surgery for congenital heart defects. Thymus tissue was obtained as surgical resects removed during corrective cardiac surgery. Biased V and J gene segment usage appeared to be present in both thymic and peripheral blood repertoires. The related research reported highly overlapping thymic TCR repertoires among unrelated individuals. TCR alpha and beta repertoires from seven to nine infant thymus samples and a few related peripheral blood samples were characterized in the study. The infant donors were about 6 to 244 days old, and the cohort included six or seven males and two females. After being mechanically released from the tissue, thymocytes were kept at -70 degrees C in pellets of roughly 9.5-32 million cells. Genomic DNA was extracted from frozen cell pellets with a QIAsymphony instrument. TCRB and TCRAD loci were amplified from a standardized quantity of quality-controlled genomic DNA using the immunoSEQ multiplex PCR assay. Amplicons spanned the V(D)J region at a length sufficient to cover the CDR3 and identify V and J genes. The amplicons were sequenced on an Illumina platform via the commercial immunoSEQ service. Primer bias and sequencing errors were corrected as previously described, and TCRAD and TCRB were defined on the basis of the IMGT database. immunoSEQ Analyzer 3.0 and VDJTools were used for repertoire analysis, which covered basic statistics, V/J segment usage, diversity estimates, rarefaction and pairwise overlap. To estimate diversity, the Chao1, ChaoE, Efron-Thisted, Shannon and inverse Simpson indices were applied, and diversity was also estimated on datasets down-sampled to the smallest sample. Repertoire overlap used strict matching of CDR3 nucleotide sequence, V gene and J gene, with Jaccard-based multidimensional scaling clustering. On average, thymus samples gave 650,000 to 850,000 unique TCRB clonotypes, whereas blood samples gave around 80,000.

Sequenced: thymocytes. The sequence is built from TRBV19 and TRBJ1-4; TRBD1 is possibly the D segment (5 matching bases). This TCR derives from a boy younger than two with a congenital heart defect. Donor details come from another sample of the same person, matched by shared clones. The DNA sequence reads TGTGCCAGTAGTACCTGGGTGGCAGGGCTAAATGAAAAACTGTTTTTT. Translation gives CASSTWVAGLNEKLFF. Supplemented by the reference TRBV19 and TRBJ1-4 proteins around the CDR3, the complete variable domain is DGGITQSPKYLFRKEGQNVTLSCEQNLNHDAMYWYRQDPGQGLRLIYYSQIVNDFQKGDIAEGYSVSREKKESFPLTVTSAQKNPTAFYLCASSTWVAGLNEKLFFGSGTQLSVL.